The 16 T cell receptor beta chains below all came from one sample that was sequenced in a study of blood T cells in healthy people across ages. Next came a second PCR, run for about 7 to 12 cycles, which used a sample-barcoded 5' primer along with a J-beta primer mix. Using its own MiXCR run on the 5' RACE reads, TCRdb lists one record per CDR3 protein. This sample has about 1.8 million distinct CDR3 sequences, with 40% to 55% found just once. The sample comprised blood. All receptors derive from a woman aged 40 to 49 in good health.

This clonotype appeared a few times. V is TRBV7-2 and J is TRBJ2-4; 10 bases align to TRBD1. Looked up from germline, CDR1 is SGHTA and CDR2 is FQGNSA. The CDR3 has 16 residues. The junction had 7 bases not matched to a gene; V was cut back by 5 bases and J by 3 bases. The CDR3 region is CASSERDRGFKNIQYF. In nucleotides, the CDR3 is TGTGCCAGCAGCGAGAGGGACAGGGGATTCAAAAACATTCAGTACTTC. Full variable domain (rest looked up from reference TRBV7-2 and TRBJ2-4): GAGVSQSPSNKVTEKGKDVELRCDPISGHTALYWYRQSLGQGLEFLIYFQGNSAPDKSGLPSDRFSAERTGGSVSTLTIQRTQQEDSAVYLCASSERDRGFKNIQYFGAGTRLSVL.

The chain combines TRBV4-1 with TRBJ2-1, with D tentatively TRBD1 or TRBD2 (5 bases each). Germline CDR1 reads MGHRA; CDR2 reads YSYEKL. There are 14 residues in the CDR3. The germline V and J ends were trimmed by 0 bases and 12 bases, with 15 bases remaining between them. CDR3 nucleotides: TGCGCCAGCAGCCAAGACGCAGAGGGGAGAGGGCAGTTCTTC. It translates to CASSQDAEGRGQFF.

The genes are TRBV24-1 and TRBJ2-5, with 8 bases matching TRBD1. The ends lost 3 bases at V and 7 bases at J; junction bases unmatched: 6. CDR3 length: 14 amino acids. Germline V gene lookup returns CDR1 KGHDR and CDR2 SFDVKD. The CDR3 sequence: CATSDVGQGRTQYF. The CDR3 DNA is TGTGCCACCAGTGATGTAGGACAGGGCCGGACCCAGTACTTC.

This chain joins TRBV5-1 and TRBJ2-7; the D gene is possibly TRBD1 (5 bases). V lost 3 bases and J 0 bases, leaving 10 bases between the germline ends. CDR3 length: 14 residues. Germline assignment: CDR1 SGHRS and CDR2 YFSETQ. The CDR3 reads CASSSMGPSYEQYF. The CDR3 DNA sequence: TGCGCCAGCAGCTCCATGGGGCCCTCCTACGAGCAGTACTTC.

The chain recombines TRBV3-1 with TRBJ2-3, with TRBD2 matching 7 bases. This CDR3 is 16 amino acids long. J lost 2 bases, V lost 2 bases, and 7 bases had no gene match. In germline, CDR1 is LGHDT, CDR2 YNNKEL (reference sequence). In DNA form, the CDR3 reads TGTGCCAGCAGCCAATTCGGGGGGACTAACACAGATACGCAGTATTTT. Its protein product is CASSQFGGTNTDTQYF.

The chain employs TRBV6-2 or TRBV6-3 and TRBJ2-1, with 12 nucleotides matching TRBD2. V was pared by 5 bases and J by 5 bases, with 7 bases of the junction left unmatched. CDR1 is MNHEY, CDR2 SVGEGT, per germline. The CDR3 is made up of 16 amino acids. DNA for the CDR3: TGTGCCAGCAGTAGCCCGGGACTAGCGGGCCACAATGAGCAGTTCTTC. This translates into CASSSPGLAGHNEQFF.

This chain joins TRBV11-2 and TRBJ1-2, with D unresolved. V was trimmed by 5 bases and J by 4 bases, leaving 14 bases between them. This CDR3 comprises 14 residues. CDR1 is SGHAT and CDR2 is FQNNGV in the germline V gene. The CDR3 reads CASSLGRVFYGYTF. The CDR3 DNA follows: TGTGCCAGCAGCCTAGGTCGGGTTTTCTATGGCTACACCTTC.

There are a few counts of this clonotype. CDR3 region: CASSQGDTSGANVLTF. CDR3 sequence (DNA): TGCGCCAGCAGCCAAGGAGACACCTCTGGGGCCAACGTCCTGACTTTC. The chain uses TRBV4-3 and TRBJ2-6; D call uncertain. The germline V and J ends were trimmed by 1 base and 0 bases, with 7 bases remaining between them. The CDR3 is made up of 16 amino acids. CDR1 and CDR2 from the germline V gene are LGHNA and YSLEER.

This clonotype was detected only a few times. The chain combines TRBV12-3 or TRBV12-4 with TRBJ2-7; the D is unclear. Trimming stripped 5 bases from V and 7 bases from J, with 15 bases between. The CDR3 has 13 amino acids. Here the CDR3 reads CASSSPHGNEQYF. CDR3 nucleotides: TGTGCCAGCAGTAGTCCACACGGCAATGAGCAGTACTTC.

The chain combines TRBV20-1 with TRBJ2-7, with 7 positions matching TRBD2. CDR1 and CDR2 from the germline V gene are DFQATT and SNEGSKA (reference sequence). The CDR3 is 15 amino acids. V trimming: 0 bases; J trimming: 3 bases; junction bases outside the gene matches: 8. The CDR3 coding sequence is TGCAGTGCTAGAGATCGTAAAGCGGGATACTACGAGCAGTACTTC. It specifies CSARDRKAGYYEQYF.

The rearrangement links TRBV4-1 to TRBJ2-7; tentatively, D is TRBD1 (5 bases). The CDR3 runs to 15 residues. The germline gives CDR1 MGHRA, CDR2 YSYEKL. The V and J ends lost 0 bases and 3 bases respectively, with 12 bases between them. The CDR3 DNA sequence: TGCGCCAGCAGCCAAGACTATTTGACAGACTACGAGCAGTACTTC. It encodes CASSQDYLTDYEQYF.

The rearrangement joins TRBV4-1 to TRBJ2-1; 13 bases agree with TRBD2. CDR1 is MGHRA, CDR2 YSYEKL, per germline. The CDR3 runs to 17 residues. The J segment lost 7 bases and the V segment lost 5 bases, leaving 11 bases of the junction unmatched. The CDR3 sequence: CASSSRLAGGHRNEQFF. The CDR3 coding sequence is TGCGCCAGCAGCTCCCGACTAGCGGGGGGACATAGAAATGAGCAGTTCTTC.

The J gene is TRBJ2-4, the V gene TRBV3-1; 10 bases fit TRBD1. Gene TRBJ2-7 matches the end of the DNA better, so the J call may be wrong. Germline CDR1 LGHDT, CDR2 YNNKEL (reference sequence). This CDR3 contains 16 residues. The CDR3 DNA reads TGTGCCAGCAGCCAAGGTGGCGGGACAGGGGAATACGAGCAGTACTTC. Protein sequence: CASSQGGGTGEYEQYF.

This clonotype came up many times. The gene calls are TRBV11-2 and TRBJ2-1; TRBD1 matches at 7 bases. Germline V CDR1 and CDR2: SGHAT, FQNNGV. This CDR3 spans 16 amino acids. After removal of 0 bases from V and 1 base from J, the junction contained 3 bases not matched to a gene. The CDR3 DNA reads TGTGCCAGCAGCTTAGAGGCAGGGGGTTCCTACAATGAGCAGTTCTTC. It is translated as CASSLEAGGSYNEQFF.

This clonotype was counted only a few times. The chain has TRBV5-1 and TRBJ2-1; D is possibly TRBD1 (6 bases). The germline V gene encodes CDR1 SGHRS and CDR2 YFSETQ. This CDR3 contains 17 residues. V dropped 0 bases and J dropped 5 bases, with 18 bases sitting between them. This chain's CDR3 is CASSLATGWWDNNEQFF. The DNA of the CDR3 is TGCGCCAGCAGCTTGGCCACAGGGTGGTGGGATAACAATGAGCAGTTCTTC.

The rearrangement uses TRBV7-2 and TRBJ2-5; 8 bases fit TRBD2. The closer fit of TRBJ2-7 to the DNA end suggests the J call may be wrong. The CDR3 loop spans 15 amino acids. The germline gives CDR1 SGHTA, CDR2 FQGNSA. Written as DNA, the CDR3 is TGTGCCAGCGCCCGTCTAGCGGGTGGGGGCCACGAGCAGTACTTC. Protein product: CASARLAGGGHEQYF.